The entry below gives a single T cell receptor beta chain sequence along with its context. Trimming stripped 5 bases from V and 0 bases from J, with 14 bases between. The CDR3 is 16 amino acids. Germline loops: CDR1 SGHTA, CDR2 FQGNSA. This record belongs to a study of blood T cell repertoires in COVID-19. Generated by immunoSEQ multiplex PCR, the TCRdb table keeps only in-frame clones and is missing some. This sample has 210,000 or so clones, with 75% to 90% found just once. Patients at the Seattle site were enrolled during active infection and followed longitudinally. The sequenced material came from peripheral blood. The chain couples TRBV7-2 to TRBJ1-3; perhaps TRBD1 as D (6 bases). The sequence came from a man aged 25-40 years with COVID-19, enrolled during active disease. Here the CDR3 reads CASSHQTGPSGNTIYF. DNA for the CDR3: TGTGCCAGCAGCCACCAGACAGGCCCCTCTGGAAACACCATATATTTT.